These T cell receptor beta chains were read from a single sample in a study of OX40 agonist ivuxolimab in advanced cancers. Produced via immunoSEQ multiplex PCR; TCRdb's table is partial and in-frame only. The sample contains under 75,000 clones, roughly nine tenths of which appear only once. The sequences come from CD4+ or CD8+ T cells sorted from blood, collected in a trial of the OX40 agonist ivuxolimab. The receptors shown here come from an adult with an advanced solid tumor such as melanoma, head and neck, liver or kidney cancer. Each CDR3 is given with its conserved first and last residue. The D gene is left open where the match is weak. Only part of the rows carry a size: once, few, many, or a class if the clone is expanded.

clone size	V gene	J gene	D gene	CDR3 protein	CDR3 DNA
once	TRBV19	TRBJ2-4	NA	CASSSTILAKNIQYF	TGTGCCAGTAGTTCGACCATTCTAGCCAAAAACATTCAGTACTTC
NA	TRBV5-4	TRBJ2-5	NA	CASSLGGLETQYF	TGTGCCAGCAGCTTAGGGGGGCTAGAGACCCAGTACTTC
NA	TRBV28	TRBJ1-5	NA	CASSPNRDHQPQHF	TGTGCCAGCAGCCCCAACAGGGACCATCAGCCCCAGCATTTT
NA	TRBV4-1	TRBJ2-3	NA	CASSQDLRRPPSTDTQYF	TGCGCCAGCAGCCAAGATCTCAGGCGTCCCCCTAGCACAGATACGCAGTATTTT
NA	TRBV5-1	TRBJ1-1	NA	CASSSLGDMNTEAFF	TGCGCCAGCAGCTCCCTTGGGGATATGAACACTGAAGCTTTCTTT
once	TRBV11-2	TRBJ2-5	NA	CASSLLPGGVETQYF	TGTGCCAGCAGCTTATTGCCTGGGGGTGTTGAGACCCAGTACTTC
NA	TRBV27	TRBJ2-3	NA	CAPSPPEPRGTDTQYF	TGTGCTCCCTCCCCCCCGGAACCCAGGGGCACAGATACGCAGTATTTT
NA	TRBV5-4	TRBJ2-1	NA	CASSLDLGPYNEQFF	TGTGCCAGCAGCTTGGATCTGGGCCCCTACAATGAGCAGTTCTTC
NA	TRBV7-2	TRBJ1-1	TRBD1	CASSLDRGPTEAFF	TGTGCCAGCAGCCTCGACAGGGGGCCCACTGAAGCTTTCTTT
NA	TRBV5-1	TRBJ1-4	TRBD1	CASSLVVTGPNEKLFF	TGCGCCAGCAGCTTGGTGGTGACAGGGCCTAATGAAAAACTGTTTTTT
NA	TRBV5-4	TRBJ2-2	NA	CASSLEVGELFF	TGTGCCAGCAGCTTGGAAGTCGGGGAGCTGTTTTTT
NA	TRBV28	TRBJ2-4	NA	CASSLSGYGNIQYF	TGTGCCAGCAGTTTATCGGGCTACGGAAACATTCAGTACTTC
NA	TRBV2	TRBJ2-2	TRBD2	CASRRAGGTGELFF	TGTGCCAGCAGGAGAGCGGGAGGTACCGGGGAGCTGTTTTTT
NA	TRBV9	TRBJ2-2	NA	CASSDPSGGFTGELFF	TGTGCCAGCAGCGATCCCTCCGGGGGATTCACCGGGGAGCTGTTTTTT
NA	TRBV9	TRBJ2-3	NA	CASSTIADTQYF	TGTGCCAGCAGCACCATTGCAGATACGCAGTATTTT
NA	TRBV2	TRBJ1-1	NA	CASSARVGRNTEAFF	TGTGCCAGCAGTGCCAGGGTCGGCAGGAACACTGAAGCTTTCTTT
NA	TRBV7-6	TRBJ2-5	TRBD1	CASSLLWSGQGGVAQYF	TGTGCCAGCAGCTTATTATGGTCGGGACAGGGGGGAGTGGCCCAGTACTTC
NA	TRBV10-3	TRBJ2-1	NA	CAIRGSANEQFF	TGTGCCATCAGGGGGAGCGCCAATGAGCAGTTCTTC
few	TRBV4-1	TRBJ2-1	TRBD2	CASSLRTSGPNEQFF	TGCGCCAGCAGCTTGAGGACTAGCGGCCCCAATGAGCAGTTCTTC
NA	TRBV2	TRBJ2-3	NA	CASSEGLGGTDTQYF	TGTGCCAGCAGTGAAGGGCTAGGGGGCACAGATACGCAGTATTTT
NA	TRBV29-1	TRBJ2-5	NA	CSVGAGETQYF	TGCAGCGTTGGTGCGGGAGAGACCCAGTACTTC
NA	TRBV15	TRBJ2-7	TRBD2	CATSREPEGMRLAQYF	TGTGCCACCAGCAGAGAACCCGAGGGAATGAGACTAGCGCAGTACTTC
NA	TRBV2	TRBJ2-7	NA	CASRGGSESYEQYF	TGTGCCAGCAGAGGGGGTAGCGAGTCCTACGAGCAGTACTTC
NA	TRBV4-1	TRBJ2-2	NA	CASSRPGDLGSTGELFF	TGCGCCAGCAGCCGGCCGGGAGACCTAGGGAGCACCGGGGAGCTGTTTTTT
NA	TRBV5-1	TRBJ2-1	NA	CASSLGGIPSNEQFF	TGCGCCAGCAGCTTAGGCGGGATACCATCCAATGAGCAGTTCTTC
once	TRBV2	TRBJ2-7	NA	CASSEDGLASYEQYF	TGTGCCAGCAGTGAAGACGGGCTAGCCTCCTACGAGCAGTACTTC
once	TRBV7-6	TRBJ2-7	NA	CASSLVAGSYEQYF	TGTGCCAGCAGCTTAGTCGCAGGGTCCTACGAGCAGTACTTC
NA	TRBV5-4	TRBJ1-6	TRBD1	CASSKVAGGGNSPLHF	TGTGCCAGCAGCAAGGTGGCAGGGGGAGGTAATTCACCCCTCCACTTT
NA	TRBV14	TRBJ2-1	TRBD2	CASSQVGGREASYNEQFF	TGTGCCAGCAGCCAAGTCGGCGGTCGGGAGGCTTCCTACAATGAGCAGTTCTTC
NA	TRBV7-9	TRBJ2-2	TRBD1	CASSAGQGRNTGELFF	TGTGCCAGCAGCGCGGGACAGGGAAGGAACACCGGGGAGCTGTTTTTT
NA	TRBV21-1	TRBJ2-7	NA	CASSRLAGVYEQYF	TGTGCCAGCAGCAGACTAGCGGGAGTTTACGAGCAGTACTTC